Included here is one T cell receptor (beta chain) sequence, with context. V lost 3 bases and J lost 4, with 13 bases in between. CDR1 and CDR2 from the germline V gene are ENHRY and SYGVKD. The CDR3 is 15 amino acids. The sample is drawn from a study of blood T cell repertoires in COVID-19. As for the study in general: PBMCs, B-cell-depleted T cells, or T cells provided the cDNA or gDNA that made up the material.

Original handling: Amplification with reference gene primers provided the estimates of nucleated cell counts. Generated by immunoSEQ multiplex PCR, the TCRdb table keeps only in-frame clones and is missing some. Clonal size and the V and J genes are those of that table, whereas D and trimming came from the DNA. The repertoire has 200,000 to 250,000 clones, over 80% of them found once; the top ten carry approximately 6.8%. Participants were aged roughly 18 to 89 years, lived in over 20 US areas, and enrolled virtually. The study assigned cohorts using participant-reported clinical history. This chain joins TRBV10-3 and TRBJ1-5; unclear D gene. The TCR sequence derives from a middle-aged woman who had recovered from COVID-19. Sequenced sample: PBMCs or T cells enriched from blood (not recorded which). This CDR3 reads CAISDSEGPNQPQHF. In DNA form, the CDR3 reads TGTGCCATCAGTGACAGTGAGGGTCCAAATCAGCCCCAGCATTTT.